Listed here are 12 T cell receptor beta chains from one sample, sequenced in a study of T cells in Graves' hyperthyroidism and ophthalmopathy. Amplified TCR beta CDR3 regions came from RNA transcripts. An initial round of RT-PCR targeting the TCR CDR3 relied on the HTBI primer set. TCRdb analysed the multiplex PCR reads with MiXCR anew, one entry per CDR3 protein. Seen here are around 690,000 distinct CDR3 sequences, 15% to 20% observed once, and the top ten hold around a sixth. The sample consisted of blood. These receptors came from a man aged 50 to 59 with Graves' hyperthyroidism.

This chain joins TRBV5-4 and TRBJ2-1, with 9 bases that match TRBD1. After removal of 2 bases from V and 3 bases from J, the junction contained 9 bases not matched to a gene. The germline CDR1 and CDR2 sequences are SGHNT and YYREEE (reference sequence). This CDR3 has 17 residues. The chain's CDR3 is CASSLRTGDLYYNEQFF. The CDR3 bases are TGTGCCAGCAGCTTACGGACAGGGGACCTATACTACAATGAGCAGTTCTTC.

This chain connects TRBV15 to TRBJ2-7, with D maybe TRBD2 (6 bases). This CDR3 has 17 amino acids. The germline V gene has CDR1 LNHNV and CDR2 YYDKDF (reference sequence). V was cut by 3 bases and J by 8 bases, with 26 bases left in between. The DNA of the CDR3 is TGTGCCACCAGCAGTCCCACCGATCCGGGCCGGGAGAAGAAGCAGTACTTC. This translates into CATSSPTDPGREKKQYF.

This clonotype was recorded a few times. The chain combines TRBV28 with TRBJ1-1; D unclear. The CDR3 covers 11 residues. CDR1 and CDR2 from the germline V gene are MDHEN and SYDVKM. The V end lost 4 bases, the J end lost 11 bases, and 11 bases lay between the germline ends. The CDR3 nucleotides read TGTGCCAGCAGTTCTATCCAGCAGGCTTTCTTT. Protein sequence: CASSSIQQAFF.

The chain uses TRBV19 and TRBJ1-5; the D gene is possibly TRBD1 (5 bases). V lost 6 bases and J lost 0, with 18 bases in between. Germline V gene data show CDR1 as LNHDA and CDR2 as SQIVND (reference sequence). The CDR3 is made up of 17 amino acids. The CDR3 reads CASRSIPGGYSNQPQHF. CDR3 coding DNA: TGTGCCAGTAGAAGTATACCCGGGGGATATAGCAATCAGCCCCAGCATTTT.

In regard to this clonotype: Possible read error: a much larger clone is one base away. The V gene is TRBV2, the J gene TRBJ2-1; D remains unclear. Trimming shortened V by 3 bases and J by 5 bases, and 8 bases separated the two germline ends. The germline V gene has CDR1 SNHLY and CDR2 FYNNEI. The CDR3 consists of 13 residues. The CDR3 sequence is CASSEARDNEQFF. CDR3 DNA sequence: TGTGCCAGCAGTGAGGCAAGGGACAATGAGCAGTTCTTC.

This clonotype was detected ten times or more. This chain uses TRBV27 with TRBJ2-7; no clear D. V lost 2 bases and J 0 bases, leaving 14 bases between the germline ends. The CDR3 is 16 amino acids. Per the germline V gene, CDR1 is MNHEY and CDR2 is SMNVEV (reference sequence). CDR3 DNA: TGTGCCAGCAGTTTAAGGCCGTCGCAACCCTCCTACGAGCAGTACTTC. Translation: CASSLRPSQPSYEQYF.

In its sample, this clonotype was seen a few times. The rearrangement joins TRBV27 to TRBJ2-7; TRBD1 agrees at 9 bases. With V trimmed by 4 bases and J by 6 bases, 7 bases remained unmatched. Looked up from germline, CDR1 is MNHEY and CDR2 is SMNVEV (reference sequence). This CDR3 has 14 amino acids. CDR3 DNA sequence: TGTGCCAGCAGTTCCCGGACAGGGGAGGGCGAGCAGTACTTC. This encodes CASSSRTGEGEQYF.

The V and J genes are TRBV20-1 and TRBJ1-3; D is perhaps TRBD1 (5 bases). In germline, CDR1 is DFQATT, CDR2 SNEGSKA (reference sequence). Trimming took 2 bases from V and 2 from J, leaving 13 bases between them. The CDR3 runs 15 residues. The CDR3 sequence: CSARSIRDAGNTIYF. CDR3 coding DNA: TGCAGTGCTAGATCCATCCGGGACGCTGGAAACACCATATATTTT.

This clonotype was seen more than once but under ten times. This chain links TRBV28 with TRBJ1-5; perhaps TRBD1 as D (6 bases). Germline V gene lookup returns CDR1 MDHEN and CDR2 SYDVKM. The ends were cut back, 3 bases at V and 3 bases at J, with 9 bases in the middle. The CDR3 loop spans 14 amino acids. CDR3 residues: CASSFGGHNQPQHF. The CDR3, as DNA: TGTGCCAGCAGTTTTGGGGGGCACAATCAGCCCCAGCATTTT.

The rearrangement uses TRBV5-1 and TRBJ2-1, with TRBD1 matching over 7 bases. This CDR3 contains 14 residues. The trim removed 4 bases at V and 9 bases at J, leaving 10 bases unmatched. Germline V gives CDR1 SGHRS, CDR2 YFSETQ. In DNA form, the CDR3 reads TGCGCCAGCAGCCCGGGTTCTCGACAGGGTGAGCAGTTCTTC. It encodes CASSPGSRQGEQFF.

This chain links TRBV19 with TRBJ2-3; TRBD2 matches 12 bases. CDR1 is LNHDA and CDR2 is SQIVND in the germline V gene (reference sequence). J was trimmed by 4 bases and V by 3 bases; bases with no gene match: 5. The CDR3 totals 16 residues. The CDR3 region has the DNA TGTGCCAGTAGTATGGGGACTAGCGGGTTCGCAGATACGCAGTATTTT. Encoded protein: CASSMGTSGFADTQYF.

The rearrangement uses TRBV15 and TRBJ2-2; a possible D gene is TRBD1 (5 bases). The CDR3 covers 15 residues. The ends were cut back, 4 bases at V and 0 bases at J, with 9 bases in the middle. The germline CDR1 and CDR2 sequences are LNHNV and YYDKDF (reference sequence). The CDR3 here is CATSNTGTNTGELFF. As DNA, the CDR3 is TGTGCCACCAGCAATACAGGAACGAACACCGGGGAGCTGTTTTTT.